The 28 T cell receptor beta chains below come from one sample, sequenced in a study of regulatory T cells in long-lasting Graves disease. As to time point: newly diagnosed GD, antithyroid drugs for less than 3 months. PBMC-derived RNA was used for the TCR library. Arm-PCR of CDR3 regions and iRepertoire HTBI primers were the basis on which TCR beta libraries were built. TCRdb fed the multiplex PCR reads into MiXCR, producing one record per CDR3 protein. The table has 400,000 to 550,000 distinct CDR3 sequences, less than 20% seen once; the top ten hold about 10%. These data also formed part of another study, on T cells in Graves' hyperthyroidism and ophthalmopathy.

Source: peripheral blood mononuclear cells (PBMCs), taken at new diagnosis, from a patient treated with antithyroid drugs. The source is a young woman with Graves disease.

Ten or more counts support this clonotype. V usage is TRBV20-1 and J usage is TRBJ2-1, with D tentatively TRBD1 or TRBD2 (6 bases each). The CDR3 has 15 amino acids. Germline CDR1 and CDR2: DFQATT and SNEGSKA (reference sequence). Here the CDR3 reads CSAPLYGRGGNEQFF. For the CDR3, the DNA is TGCAGCGCCCCCTTATACGGGAGAGGGGGCAATGAGCAGTTCTTC.

This clonotype was picked up many times. The genes are TRBV7-2 and TRBJ2-5; TRBD1 aligns across 7 bases. Trimming at V came to 5 bases and at J to 5 bases, leaving 8 bases not matched to a gene. CDR3 length: 14 amino acids. Germline values: CDR1 SGHTA, CDR2 FQGNSA. The CDR3 region has the DNA TGTGCCAGCAGCCCGAGGGTCAGGGGGGAGACCCAGTACTTC. Its translation: CASSPRVRGETQYF.

This clonotype was counted only a few times. The V and J genes are TRBV4-1 and TRBJ2-1; TRBD2 matches at 7 bases. Germline values: CDR1 MGHRA, CDR2 YSYEKL. The CDR3 contains 12 residues. V trimming: 5 bases; J trimming: 12 bases; junction bases outside the gene matches: 7. CDR3 nucleotide sequence: TGCGCCAGCAGCTCGGGAGGCGGGAGGCAGTTCTTC. The encoded protein is CASSSGGGRQFF.

The chain carries TRBV14 and TRBJ1-4; D ambiguous. Germline loops: CDR1 SGHDN, CDR2 FVKESK. The CDR3 extends over 16 amino acids. Trimming cost V 3 bases and J 0 bases, with 11 bases left between them. CDR3 DNA sequence: TGTGCCAGCAGCCATCCCACCGTTGCAACTAATGAAAAACTGTTTTTT. Protein product: CASSHPTVATNEKLFF. Full variable domain (missing parts from reference TRBV14 and TRBJ1-4): EAGVTQFPSHSVIEKGQTVTLRCDPISGHDNLYWYRRVMGKEIKFLLHFVKESKQDESGMPNNRFLAERTGGTYSTLKVQPAELEDSGVYFCASSHPTVATNEKLFFGSGTQLSVL.

This clonotype has only one observation. The gene calls are TRBV28 and TRBJ1-1, with 9 nucleotides matching TRBD1. This CDR3 region has 15 residues. V lost 4 bases, J lost 5 bases, and 8 bases stayed unmatched. Germline values: CDR1 MDHEN, CDR2 SYDVKM. As DNA, the CDR3 is TGTGCCAGCAGTTCGTCCGGGACAGGGAAAACTGAAGCTTTCTTT. This translates into CASSSSGTGKTEAFF.

This clonotype was seen ten or more times. The chain joins TRBV5-6 to TRBJ2-7, with D possibly being TRBD2 (6 bases). V lost 6 bases to trimming and J lost 7 bases, with 20 bases between them. This CDR3 spans 14 amino acids. From germline, CDR1 is SGHDT and CDR2 YYEEEE. CDR3 DNA: TGTGCCAGCACGCCCCCGGGACTGCATCGTGAGCAGTACTTC. This gives the protein CASTPPGLHREQYF.

The table lists this clonotype with many counts. This chain uses TRBV7-9 with TRBJ1-1; D is undetermined. This CDR3 spans 13 amino acids. Per the germline V gene, CDR1 is SEHNR and CDR2 is FQNEAQ (reference sequence). The V gene lost 5 bases and the J gene lost 3 bases, with 10 bases spanning the gap. This CDR3 is CASSLTRDTEAFF. The CDR3 coding sequence is TGTGCCAGCAGCCTCACGAGGGACACTGAAGCTTTCTTT.

V and J are TRBV6-1 and TRBJ2-7, with TRBD2 matching 7 bases. With 6 bases clipped from V and 2 bases from J, the junction kept 10 bases outside the gene matches. Germline V gene lookup returns CDR1 MNHNS and CDR2 SASEGT. The length of the CDR3 is 15 residues. The CDR3 coding sequence is TGTGCCAGCAGCCTACGTTCGGGAGGAACCTACGAGCAGTACTTC. It translates to CASSLRSGGTYEQYF.

The CDR3: CASSFSGGTGANVLTF. The CDR3 DNA sequence: TGTGCCAGCAGCTTCTCAGGGGGCACTGGGGCCAACGTCCTGACTTTC. This chain joins TRBV7-2 and TRBJ2-6, with 8 bases that match TRBD1. V trimming: 3 bases; J trimming: 2 bases; junction bases outside the gene matches: 3. The length of the CDR3 is 16 residues. Germline CDR1 and CDR2: SGHTA and FQGNSA.

The chain is built from TRBV27 and TRBJ1-5; the D is unclear. With 0 bases removed from V and 4 bases from J, the gap between germline ends came to 10 bases. Germline assignment: CDR1 MNHEY and CDR2 SMNVEV (reference sequence). CDR3 length equals 15 residues. The CDR3 sequence: CASSLSSPRNQPQHF. CDR3 DNA: TGTGCCAGCAGTTTATCGTCCCCCCGGAATCAGCCCCAGCATTTT.

The rearrangement joins TRBV7-2 to TRBJ2-3, with 11 bases aligning to TRBD2. The V gene's germline CDR1 is SGHTA and CDR2 FQGNSA. Trimming cost V 5 bases and J 4 bases; bases outside gene matches: 14. This CDR3 contains 18 residues. The CDR3 loop is CASSNFPGRLAGPDTQYF. The CDR3 bases are TGTGCCAGCAGCAACTTCCCAGGGAGACTAGCGGGGCCAGATACGCAGTATTTT.

There are many counts of this clonotype. The V call is TRBV5-6, the J call TRBJ2-5; weak D call: TRBD2 (6 bases). The germline gives CDR1 SGHDT, CDR2 YYEEEE. Between the trimmed V and J ends, which lost 2 bases and 0 bases, there was a span of 11 bases. The CDR3 contains 15 residues. CDR3: CASSFGDLYQETQYF. CDR3 nucleotide sequence: TGTGCCAGCAGCTTCGGGGACTTGTACCAAGAGACCCAGTACTTC.

This clonotype showed up just a few times. The genes are TRBV7-9 and TRBJ2-7, with TRBD1 identical over 7 bases. This CDR3 is built from 17 residues. V was pared by 3 bases and J by 4 bases, with 15 bases of the junction left unmatched. Germline lookup yields CDR1 SEHNR and CDR2 FQNEAQ (reference sequence). The CDR3 region has the DNA TGTGCCAGCAGCTTTTATACGCCCGGGACAGTTTCATACGAGCAGTACTTC. The encoded protein is CASSFYTPGTVSYEQYF.

The table lists this clonotype with many counts. This chain links TRBV28 with TRBJ1-1, with D hard to call. Germline V gives CDR1 MDHEN, CDR2 SYDVKM. V was clipped by 3 bases and J by 0 bases, with 11 bases between them. The CDR3 is 15 amino acids. CDR3 sequence (DNA): TGTGCCAGCAGTTTCGGCGACACAATGAACACTGAAGCTTTCTTT. Protein product: CASSFGDTMNTEAFF.

The gene calls are TRBV7-9 and TRBJ1-1, with D hard to call. V was trimmed by 1 base and J by 5 bases, leaving 14 bases between them. This CDR3 comprises 15 residues. Germline V gene lookup returns CDR1 SEHNR and CDR2 FQNEAQ (reference sequence). The CDR3, as DNA: TGTGCCAGCAGCTTAGGCGACGGATTATTGACTGAAGCTTTCTTT. It yields the protein CASSLGDGLLTEAFF.

The chain has TRBV6-2 or TRBV6-3 and TRBJ2-1, with 9 nucleotides matching TRBD2. V was pared by 2 bases and J by 8 bases, with 10 bases of the junction left unmatched. Germline V lookup: CDR1 MNHEY, CDR2 SVGEGT. CDR3 length: 16 residues. The CDR3 loop is CASSYGASGNLDEQFF. The CDR3 bases are TGTGCCAGCAGTTACGGCGCTAGCGGGAACCTCGATGAGCAGTTCTTC.

This clonotype showed up just a few times. The chain couples TRBV20-1 to TRBJ2-1; D call uncertain. The ends were cut back, 3 bases at V and 6 bases at J, with 3 bases in the middle. The CDR3 is 10 residues long. Germline V gene lookup returns CDR1 DFQATT and CDR2 SNEGSKA (reference sequence). The CDR3 protein is CSASSNEQFF. CDR3 in DNA: TGCAGTGCTAGCTCCAATGAGCAGTTCTTC.

For this clonotype: This sequence is one base from a far larger clone and is likely a read error. The chain employs TRBV28 and TRBJ2-7, with 8 bases lining up with TRBD2. Looked up from germline, CDR1 is MDHEN and CDR2 is SYDVKM. CDR3 size: 18 residues. V lost 3 bases and J lost 7; bases outside the gene matches: 20. The CDR3 DNA follows: TGTGCCAGCAGTTTTTCTTCTGGTAGCGGGACCTCCTACAATGAGCAGTACTTC. It encodes CASSFSSGSGTSYNEQYF. The whole variable domain, remainder taken from reference TRBV28 and TRBJ2-7, is DVKVTQSSRYLVKRTGEKVFLECVQDMDHENMFWYRQDPGLGLRLIYFSYDVKMKEKGDIPEGYSVSREKKERFSLILESASTNQTSMYLCASSFSSGSGTSYNEQYFGPGTRLTVT.

Many counts were recorded for this clonotype. The chain links TRBV29-1 to TRBJ2-1; TRBD2 matches 10 bases. J lost 5 bases, V lost 3 bases, and 7 bases had no gene match. Germline V gene sequence: CDR1 SQVTM, CDR2 ANQGSEA. This CDR3 has 15 residues. CDR3 residues: CSVEPTSGENNEQFF. In DNA form, the CDR3 reads TGCAGCGTTGAGCCTACTAGCGGGGAGAACAATGAGCAGTTCTTC.

The chain employs TRBV20-1 and TRBJ2-1; the match to TRBD2 covers 14 bases. Per germline, CDR1 DFQATT and CDR2 SNEGSKA (reference sequence). The CDR3 contains 16 residues. The V gene end was trimmed by 5 bases and the J gene end by 13 bases; junction bases not matched to a gene: 16. The CDR3, as DNA: TGCAGTGCTGCCGGGACTAGCGGGAGATCGAGCTCAGATCAGTTCTTC. As protein: CSAAGTSGRSSSDQFF.

At least ten counts were recorded for this clonotype. V usage is TRBV2 and J usage is TRBJ2-5, with TRBD1 as a possible D gene (6 bases). CDR3 length: 16 amino acids. V shed 8 bases and J shed 2 bases, with 21 bases lying between them. CDR1 and CDR2 (germline): SNHLY, FYNNEI. The CDR3 is CASLTGAWGPQETQYF. CDR3 nucleotides: TGTGCCAGCTTGACAGGCGCCTGGGGGCCACAAGAGACCCAGTACTTC.

The chain recombines TRBV20-1 with TRBJ2-7; 10 bases are a match to TRBD2. Germline V CDR1 and CDR2: DFQATT, SNEGSKA (reference sequence). Trimming removed 6 bases from V and 1 base from J; junction bases left unmatched: 15. The CDR3 runs to 17 residues. This CDR3 is CSATDGLAADLSYEQYF. CDR3 bases: TGCAGTGCCACAGATGGACTAGCGGCCGACCTTTCCTACGAGCAGTACTTC.

Ten or more counts support this clonotype. In nucleotides, the CDR3 is TGTGCCTGGCGGACAGGAGTTGCAACTAATGAAAAACTGTTTTTT. This encodes CAWRTGVATNEKLFF. The genes are TRBV30 and TRBJ1-4, with 7 nucleotides matching TRBD1. The CDR3 totals 15 residues. V gave up 5 bases and J gave up 0 bases; unmatched junction bases: 6. Germline V gene data show CDR1 as GTSNPN and CDR2 as SVGIG (reference sequence).

The table lists this clonotype with many counts. This chain uses TRBV19 with TRBJ2-5, with TRBD2 identical over 12 bases. The ends lost 3 bases at V and 1 base at J; junction bases unmatched: 6. Looked up from germline, CDR1 is LNHDA and CDR2 is SQIVND (reference sequence). The CDR3 has 17 amino acids. CDR3 sequence (DNA): TGTGCCAGTAGTATCCGCCCGGGACTAGCGGGCCAAGAGACCCAGTACTTC. It translates to CASSIRPGLAGQETQYF.

The table lists this clonotype with a few counts. This rearrangement joins TRBV11-2 to TRBJ1-1; D ambiguous. The length of the CDR3 is 12 residues. Germline CDR1 and CDR2: SGHAT and FQNNGV. With 3 bases removed from V and 10 bases from J, the gap between germline ends came to 12 bases. The CDR3 DNA is TGTGCCAGCAGCTTGGGAGGGTTTGGAGCTTTCTTT. Amino acids: CASSLGGFGAFF.

This clonotype was seen at least ten times. The genes are TRBV20-1 and TRBJ2-5; 8 positions agree with TRBD2. CDR1 DFQATT and CDR2 SNEGSKA come from the germline V gene (reference sequence). V lost 5 bases to trimming and J lost 5 bases; unmatched junction nucleotides: 10. The CDR3 has 14 residues. CDR3 sequence reads: CSALRAGVFETQYF. The CDR3 DNA reads TGCAGTGCTCTCCGAGCGGGAGTGTTCGAGACCCAGTACTTC.

The chain couples TRBV2 to TRBJ2-2; a weak D match, TRBD2 (5 bases). This CDR3 comprises 14 residues. Trimming cost V 5 bases and J 6 bases, with 13 bases left between them. Germline CDR1 reads SNHLY; CDR2 reads FYNNEI. The DNA of the CDR3 is TGTGCCAGCAGTACCGGGATCACGTCCGGGGAGCTGTTTTTT. Translating it yields CASSTGITSGELFF.

The chain employs TRBV7-9 and TRBJ1-2; tentative D call: TRBD1 (5 bases). The V gene's germline CDR1 is SEHNR and CDR2 FQNEAQ (reference sequence). This CDR3 comprises 14 residues. V lost 3 bases to trimming and J lost 3 bases, with 11 bases between them. Written as DNA, the CDR3 is TGTGCCAGCAGCTTTAGGGGAGAGGACTATGGCTACACCTTC. The encoded protein is CASSFRGEDYGYTF.